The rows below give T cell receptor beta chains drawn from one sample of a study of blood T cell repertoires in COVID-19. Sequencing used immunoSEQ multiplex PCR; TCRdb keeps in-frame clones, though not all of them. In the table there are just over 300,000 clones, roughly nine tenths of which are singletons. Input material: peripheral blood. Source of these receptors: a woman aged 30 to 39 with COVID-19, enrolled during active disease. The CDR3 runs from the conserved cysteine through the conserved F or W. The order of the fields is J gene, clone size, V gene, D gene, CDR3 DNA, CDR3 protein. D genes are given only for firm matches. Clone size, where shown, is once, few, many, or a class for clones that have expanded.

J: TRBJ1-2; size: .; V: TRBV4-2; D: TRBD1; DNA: TGTGCCAGCAGCCAGGGCGGGACAGGTGACTTAAAGGGCTACACCTTC; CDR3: CASSQGGTGDLKGYTF
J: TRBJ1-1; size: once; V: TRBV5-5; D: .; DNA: TGTGCCAGCAGCTTTACAGTGGATACTGAAGCTTTCTTT; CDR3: CASSFTVDTEAFF
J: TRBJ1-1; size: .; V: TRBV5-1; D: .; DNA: TGCGCCAGCAGGTCAGTGAACCTGAACACTGAAGCTTTCTTT; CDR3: CASRSVNLNTEAFF
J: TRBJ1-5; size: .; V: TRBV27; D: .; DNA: TGTGCCAGCAGTTTATACCCAGGGGATAATCAGCCCCAGCATTTT; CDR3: CASSLYPGDNQPQHF
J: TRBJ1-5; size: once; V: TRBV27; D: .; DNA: TGTGCCAGCAGTTCCCTCTTGGGGGGGTTAAGCAATCAGCCCCAGCATTTT; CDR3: CASSSLLGGLSNQPQHF
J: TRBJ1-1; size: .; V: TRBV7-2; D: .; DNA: TGTGCCAGCAGACTCGGGATCCAACTTAACACTGAAGCTTTCTTT; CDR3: CASRLGIQLNTEAFF
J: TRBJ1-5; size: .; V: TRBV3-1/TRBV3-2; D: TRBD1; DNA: TGTGCCAGCAGCCAAGGGGACAGGGGGCTAGGCCAGCCCCAGCATTTT; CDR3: CASSQGDRGLGQPQHF
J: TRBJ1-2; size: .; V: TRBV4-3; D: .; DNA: TGCGCCAGCAGCCAAGATGTGGGGGGGATCTATGGCTACACCTTC; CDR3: CASSQDVGGIYGYTF
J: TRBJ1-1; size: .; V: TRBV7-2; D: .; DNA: TGTGCCAGCAGCCCAGGTGGTAGGGGTTGGACTGAAGCTTTCTTT; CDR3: CASSPGGRGWTEAFF
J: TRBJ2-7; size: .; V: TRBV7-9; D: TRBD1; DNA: TGTGCCAGCAGCTCAATAGGACAGGGTGGCGAGCAGTACTTC; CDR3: CASSSIGQGGEQYF
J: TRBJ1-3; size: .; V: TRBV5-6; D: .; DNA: TGTGCCAGCAGCTTGGTACAACACTCTGGAAACACCATATATTTT; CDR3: CASSLVQHSGNTIYF
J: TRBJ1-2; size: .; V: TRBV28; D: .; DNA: TGTGCCAGCAGTCTGAGCCCCTCCCGCGGCTACACCTTC; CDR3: CASSLSPSRGYTF
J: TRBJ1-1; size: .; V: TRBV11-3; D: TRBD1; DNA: TGTGCCAGCAGCCACAGGGGCGGATTGAACACTGAAGCTTTCTTT; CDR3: CASSHRGGLNTEAFF
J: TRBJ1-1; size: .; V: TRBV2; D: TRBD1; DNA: TGTGCCAGCAGTGAAGGGACAGGGGTGAACACTGAAGCTTTCTTT; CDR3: CASSEGTGVNTEAFF
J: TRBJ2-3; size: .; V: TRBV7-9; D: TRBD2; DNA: TGTGCCAGCAGCTTTACTAGCGGGGGATCAGGTACGCAGTATTTT; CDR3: CASSFTSGGSGTQYF
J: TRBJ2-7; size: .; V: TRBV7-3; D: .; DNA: TGTGCCAGCAGGTATTTTACCTACGAGCAGTACTTC; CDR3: CASRYFTYEQYF
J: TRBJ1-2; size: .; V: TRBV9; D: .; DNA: TGTGCCAGCAGCGTAGCCGGTCGGAACTATGGCTACACCTTC; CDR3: CASSVAGRNYGYTF
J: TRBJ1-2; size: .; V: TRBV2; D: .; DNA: TGTGCCAGCAGGGTTTCGACAGTCGGCTACACCTTC; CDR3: CASRVSTVGYTF
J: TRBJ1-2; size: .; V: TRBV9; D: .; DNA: TGTGCCAGCAACGATGAGGGCTACACCTTC; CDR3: CASNDEGYTF
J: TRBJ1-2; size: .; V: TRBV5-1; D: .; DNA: TGCGCCAGCAGCTTGTCTCGGGAGAGAAACTATGGCTACACCTTC; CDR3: CASSLSRERNYGYTF
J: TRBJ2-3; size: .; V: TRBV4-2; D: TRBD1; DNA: TGTGCCAGCAGCCAAGTTGGGACAGGTATAAGTACAGATACGCAGTATTTT; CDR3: CASSQVGTGISTDTQYF
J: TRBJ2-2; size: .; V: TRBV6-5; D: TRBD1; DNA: TGTGCCAGCAGTTTTGACAGGGCGAACACCGGGGAGCTGTTTTTT; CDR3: CASSFDRANTGELFF
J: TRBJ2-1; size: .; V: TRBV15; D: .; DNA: TGTGCCACCAGCAGAGAATTGCAGGATGAGCAGTTCTTC; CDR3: CATSRELQDEQFF
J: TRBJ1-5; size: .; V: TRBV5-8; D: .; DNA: TGTGCCAGCAGCTTAGGAGGAGGCAATCAGCCCCAGCATTTT; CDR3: CASSLGGGNQPQHF
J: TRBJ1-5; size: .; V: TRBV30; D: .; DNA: TGTGCCTGGAGCATAGGGGTGAGCGATCAGCCCCAGCATTTT; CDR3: CAWSIGVSDQPQHF
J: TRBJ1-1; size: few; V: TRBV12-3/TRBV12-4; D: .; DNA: TGTGCCAGCAGTTCCGGTATCGACACTGAAGCTTTCTTT; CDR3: CASSSGIDTEAFF
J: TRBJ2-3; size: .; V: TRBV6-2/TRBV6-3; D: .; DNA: TGTGCCAGCAGTTATTCTGATACGCAGTATTTT; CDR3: CASSYSDTQYF
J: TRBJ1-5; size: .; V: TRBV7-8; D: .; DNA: TGTGCCAGCAGTAATGGACAGAGCAATCAGCCCCAGCATTTT; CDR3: CASSNGQSNQPQHF
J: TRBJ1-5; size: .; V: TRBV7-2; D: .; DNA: TGTGCCAGCAGCCCGAACAGGGTAGGTCAGCCCCAGCATTTT; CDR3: CASSPNRVGQPQHF
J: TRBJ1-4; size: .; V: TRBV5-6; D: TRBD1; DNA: TGTGCCAGCAGCCCGACAGGGGGGAATGAAAAACTGTTTTTT; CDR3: CASSPTGGNEKLFF
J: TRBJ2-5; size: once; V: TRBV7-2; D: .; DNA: TGTGCCAGCAGCTTAGCGGGCGGGGCGGAGACCCAGTACTTC; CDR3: CASSLAGGAETQYF
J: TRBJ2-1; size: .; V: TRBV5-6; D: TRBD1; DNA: TGTGCCAGCAGCTTGTATTTCAGGGGGAGTGAGCAGTTCTTC; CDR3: CASSLYFRGSEQFF
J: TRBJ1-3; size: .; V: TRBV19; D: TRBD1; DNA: TGTGCCAGTAGGATACAGGGGACTGGAAACACCATATATTTT; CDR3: CASRIQGTGNTIYF
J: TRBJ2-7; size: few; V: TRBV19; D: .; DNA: TGTGCCAGTAGTATCCCGGCGGAGGAGCAGTACTTC; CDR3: CASSIPAEEQYF
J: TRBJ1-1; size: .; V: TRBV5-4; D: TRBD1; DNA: TGTGCCAGCAGCAGGACAGGGGTATTGAACACTGAAGCTTTCTTT; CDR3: CASSRTGVLNTEAFF
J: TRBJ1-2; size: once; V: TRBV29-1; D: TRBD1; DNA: TGCAGCGTTGAAGACAGGGGGCCGGATGGCTACACCTTC; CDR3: CSVEDRGPDGYTF
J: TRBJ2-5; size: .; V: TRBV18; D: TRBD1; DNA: TGTGCCAGCTCTCTCTGGACAGGGCCCCAAGAGACCCAGTACTTC; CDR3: CASSLWTGPQETQYF
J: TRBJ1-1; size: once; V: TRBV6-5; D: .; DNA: TGTGCCAGCTCCAGGGTAGGTGGCACTGAAGCTTTCTTT; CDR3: CASSRVGGTEAFF
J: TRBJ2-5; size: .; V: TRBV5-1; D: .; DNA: TGCGCCAGCAGCGCGGGCCCGGGTTCCGAGACCCAGTACTTC; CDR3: CASSAGPGSETQYF
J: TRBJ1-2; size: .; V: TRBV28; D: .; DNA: TGTGCCAGCAGATTTACAGGGTACTATGGCTACACCTTC; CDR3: CASRFTGYYGYTF
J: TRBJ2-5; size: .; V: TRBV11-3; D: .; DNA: TGTGCCAGCAGCCCTACGGGGGAGCGGGAGACCCAGTACTTC; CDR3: CASSPTGERETQYF
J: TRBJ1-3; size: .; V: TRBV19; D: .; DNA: TGTGCCAGTAGTATATGGTCGAAATGGGCGAGCTCTGGAAACACCATATATTTT; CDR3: CASSIWSKWASSGNTIYF
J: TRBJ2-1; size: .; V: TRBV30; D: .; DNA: TGTGCCTGGAGAAGTGGCGGGGATTACAATGAGCAGTTCTTC; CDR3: CAWRSGGDYNEQFF
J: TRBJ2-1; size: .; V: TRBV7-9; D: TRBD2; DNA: TGTGCCAGCAGCAGCTTAGGGACTAGCAACAATGAGCAGTTCTTC; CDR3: CASSSLGTSNNEQFF
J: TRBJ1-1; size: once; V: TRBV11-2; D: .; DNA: TGTGCCAGCAGTGAGGGGGGGGAGGCTTTCTTT; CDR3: CASSEGGEAFF
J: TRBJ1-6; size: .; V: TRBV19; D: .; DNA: TGTGCCAGTACCATGCGGGCCGTTTATAATTCACCCCTCCACTTT; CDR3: CASTMRAVYNSPLHF
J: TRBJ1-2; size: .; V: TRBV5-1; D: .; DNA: TGCGCCAGCAGCTTGGGCAGGGATTCCCGTGGCTACACCTTC; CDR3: CASSLGRDSRGYTF
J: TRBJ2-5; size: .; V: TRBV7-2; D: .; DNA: TGTGCCAGCAGCTTCGATCCGGACTCGACCCAGTACTTC; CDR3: CASSFDPDSTQYF
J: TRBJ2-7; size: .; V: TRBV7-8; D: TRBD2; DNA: TGTGCCAGTTGCCGGGGGGGCTCCTACGAGCAGTACTTC; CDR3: CASCRGGSYEQYF